This paragraph reports one TCR beta chain. These data originate in a study of blood T cell repertoires in COVID-19. CDR3 length: 14 residues. CDR1 and CDR2 (germline): SGHRS, YFSETQ. V was cut by 0 bases and J by 6 bases, with 13 bases left in between. Original methodology: Nucleated cell counts were estimated from reference gene primer amplification. Using immunoSEQ multiplex PCR, the repertoire was profiled, and TCRdb retains in-frame clones only, with some absent. The V and J calls and clone size are taken from that table; D and trimming were inferred from the DNA. The sample contains just over 60,000 clones, approximately 79% of which appear only once.

This receptor was taken from a woman of 80 years or more with active or convalescent COVID-19. The sequenced material came from peripheral blood. This sequence joins TRBV5-1 and TRBJ2-7; tentative D call: TRBD2 (6 bases). CDR3 sequence (DNA): TGCGCCAGCAGCTTGGGGACCCAGGGAGGCGAGCAGTACTTC. Translation gives CASSLGTQGGEQYF.